Sequencing of this T cell receptor beta chain was carried out in a study of blood T cell repertoires in COVID-19. The V and J ends lost 4 bases and 0 bases respectively, with 10 bases between them. There are 15 residues in the CDR3. From germline, CDR1 is LGHNA and CDR2 YNFKEQ. Produced via immunoSEQ multiplex PCR; TCRdb's table is partial and in-frame only. The repertoire holds 200,000 to 250,000 clones, with about nine tenths as singletons. Sequences were obtained from PBMCs or T cells enriched from blood (not recorded which). The chain is built from TRBV4-2 and TRBJ1-5; no clear D gene. This TCR came from a man aged 45 to 65 who had been exposed to COVID-19. The CDR3 coding sequence is TGTGCCAGCAGCCCCCGGACTCTTAGCAATCAGCCCCAGCATTTT. This sequence encodes CASSPRTLSNQPQHF.